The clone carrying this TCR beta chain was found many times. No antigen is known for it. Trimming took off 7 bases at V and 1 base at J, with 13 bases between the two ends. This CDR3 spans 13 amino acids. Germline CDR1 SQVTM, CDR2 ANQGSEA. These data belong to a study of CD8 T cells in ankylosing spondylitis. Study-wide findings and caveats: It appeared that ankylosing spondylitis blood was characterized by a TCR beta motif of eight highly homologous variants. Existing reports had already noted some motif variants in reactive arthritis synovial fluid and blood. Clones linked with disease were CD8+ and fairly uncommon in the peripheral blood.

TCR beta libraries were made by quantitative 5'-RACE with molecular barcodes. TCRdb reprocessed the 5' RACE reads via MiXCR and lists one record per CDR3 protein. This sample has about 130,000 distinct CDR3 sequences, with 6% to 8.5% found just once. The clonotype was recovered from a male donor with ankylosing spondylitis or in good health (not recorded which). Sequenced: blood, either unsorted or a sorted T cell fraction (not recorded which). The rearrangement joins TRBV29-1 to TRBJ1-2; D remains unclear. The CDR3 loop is CSAIDRLNYGYTF. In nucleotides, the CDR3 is TGCAGCGCCATCGACCGTCTTAACTATGGCTACACCTTC.